These 29 T cell receptor beta chains originate from one sample sequenced in a study of OX40 agonist ivuxolimab in advanced cancers. The data were produced by immunoSEQ multiplex PCR, yet TCRdb's version contains in-frame clones alone and is incomplete. The top ten clones hold about 1% of a sample with around 56,000 clones, about nine tenths of them seen once. The sequences come from CD4+ or CD8+ T cells sorted from blood, collected in a trial of the OX40 agonist ivuxolimab. These receptors were collected from an adult with an advanced solid tumor such as melanoma, head and neck, liver or kidney cancer.

The chain has TRBV9 and TRBJ2-3; 9 nucleotides align to TRBD2. The CDR3 spans 16 residues. The junction had 6 bases not matched to a gene; V was cut back by 0 bases and J by 4 bases. CDR1 and CDR2 (germline): SGDLS, YYNGEE. The CDR3: CASSVAGGRAADTQYF. The CDR3 coding sequence is TGTGCCAGCAGCGTAGCTGGCGGGAGGGCCGCAGATACGCAGTATTTT. Complete variable domain (other parts from reference TRBV9 and TRBJ2-3): DSGVTQTPKHLITATGQRVTLRCSPRSGDLSVYWYQQSLDQGLQFLIQYYNGEERAKGNILERFSAQQFPDLHSELNLSSLELGDSALYFCASSVAGGRAADTQYFGPGTRLTVL.

The gene calls are TRBV11-3 and TRBJ2-7, with TRBD2 as a possible D gene (7 bases). Trimming left V 5 bases short and J 3 bases short, with 17 bases between. The CDR3 has 15 residues. Germline assignment: CDR1 SGHNT and CDR2 YENEEA. The CDR3 DNA is TGTGCCAGCAGCGAGGGAGGGGGGAGAAGCTACGAGCAGTACTTC. It encodes CASSEGGGRSYEQYF.

The chain recombines TRBV18 with TRBJ2-1; D remains unclear. Trimming stripped 2 bases from V and 0 bases from J, with 17 bases between. The CDR3 covers 18 residues. The germline gives CDR1 KGHSH, CDR2 LQKENI. CDR3 nucleotide sequence: TGTGCCAGCTCACCAGTTATTCCGGCGGCAAGCTCCTACAATGAGCAGTTCTTC. Translating it yields CASSPVIPAASSYNEQFF.

This sequence joins TRBV10-1 and TRBJ2-1; 9 bases line up with TRBD2. The J segment lost 7 bases and the V segment lost 4 bases, leaving 5 bases of the junction unmatched. Germline values: CDR1 WNHNN, CDR2 SYGVQD (reference sequence). CDR3 size: 14 residues. The CDR3 bases are TGCGCCAGCAGTGGACTAGCGGAGGGGAATGAGCAGTTCTTC. The encoded protein is CASSGLAEGNEQFF.

This sequence joins TRBV6-5 and TRBJ1-5; D is uncertain. The CDR3 is 14 amino acids. Germline CDR1 is MNHEY and CDR2 is SVGAGI. Deletions cut 0 bases from V and 2 bases from J, with 5 bases between. In nucleotides, the CDR3 is TGTGCCAGCAGTTACTCAACAGGCAATCAGCCCCAGCATTTT. Its translation: CASSYSTGNQPQHF.

The chain uses TRBV18 and TRBJ1-1; D possibly corresponds to TRBD1 (5 bases). V lost 2 bases to trimming and J lost 0 bases, with 13 bases between them. The CDR3 has 16 residues. Germline-derived CDR1 and CDR2 are KGHSH and LQKENI. The CDR3 protein is CASSPSYGDLNTEAFF. Here the CDR3 DNA reads TGTGCCAGCTCACCATCATACGGGGACCTGAACACTGAAGCTTTCTTT.

This clone occurred once. The chain uses TRBV7-9 and TRBJ1-1; D is undetermined. V gave up 3 bases and J gave up 4 bases, with 6 bases separating them. This CDR3 contains 12 residues. Germline CDR1 and CDR2: SEHNR and FQNEAQ (reference sequence). This chain's CDR3 is CASSFSSTEAFF. The CDR3, as DNA: TGTGCCAGCAGCTTCTCGTCCACTGAAGCTTTCTTT.

The V call is TRBV7-2, the J call TRBJ2-2; the match to TRBD2 covers 8 bases. The CDR3 consists of 17 residues. The germline V gene has CDR1 SGHTA and CDR2 FQGNSA. V lost 5 bases, J lost 3 bases, and 11 bases stayed unmatched. The CDR3: CASSPWTSSFDTGELFF. The CDR3 bases are TGTGCCAGCAGCCCGTGGACTAGCTCTTTTGACACCGGGGAGCTGTTTTTT.

The chain uses TRBV6-1 and TRBJ2-5; D is possibly TRBD2 (6 bases). There are 13 residues in the CDR3. Germline values: CDR1 MNHNS, CDR2 SASEGT. V was clipped by 8 bases and J by 2 bases, with 12 bases between them. The CDR3 loop reads CASRASGQETQYF. In DNA, the CDR3 is TGTGCCAGCCGAGCGAGCGGGCAAGAGACCCAGTACTTC.

The V call is TRBV7-9, the J call TRBJ2-7, with a weak D call TRBD2 (5 bases). The CDR3 spans 15 residues. Germline values: CDR1 SEHNR, CDR2 FQNEAQ (reference sequence). V was pared by 1 base and J by 3 bases, with 13 bases between. In nucleotides, the CDR3 is TGTGCCAGCAGCTTAGGGGCGGCCGACTACTACGAGCAGTACTTC. Its translation: CASSLGAADYYEQYF.

This chain links TRBV11-2 with TRBJ2-7, with D tentatively TRBD1 or TRBD2 (6 bases each). V lost 3 bases to trimming and J lost 7 bases, with 19 bases between them. The CDR3 has 15 residues. CDR1 is SGHAT, CDR2 FQNNGV, per germline. CDR3 in amino acids: CASSLRGGHYLEQYF. The CDR3, as DNA: TGTGCCAGCAGCTTGAGAGGGGGGCATTATTTAGAGCAGTACTTC.

This sequence joins TRBV7-3 and TRBJ2-1; 10 bases match TRBD2. Looked up from germline, CDR1 is SGHTA and CDR2 is FQGTGA. Germline trimming cut 5 bases from V and 2 bases from J; bases unmatched to any gene: 9. CDR3 length: 17 amino acids. The CDR3 nucleotides are TGTGCCAGCAGCGCGTCAAGCGGGAGGGGCACCTACAATGAGCAGTTCTTC. As protein: CASSASSGRGTYNEQFF.

The V call is TRBV10-2, the J call TRBJ2-5, with a weak D call TRBD2 (6 bases). V dropped 8 bases and J dropped 7 bases, with 14 bases sitting between them. Germline V gives CDR1 WSHSY, CDR2 SAAADI. There are 12 residues in the CDR3. This CDR3 is CASLEGEGTQYF. CDR3 bases: TGCGCCAGCTTGGAGGGAGAAGGGACCCAGTACTTC.

The chain couples TRBV28 to TRBJ1-1; TRBD1 is a possible D gene (5 bases). The CDR3 contains 18 residues. Trimming removed 6 bases from V and 0 bases from J, with 23 bases in between. CDR1 is MDHEN, CDR2 SYDVKM, per germline. DNA for the CDR3: TGTGCCAGCAGCGCCCTCGGGACGGCAAATCGCATGAACACTGAAGCTTTCTTT. It codes for CASSALGTANRMNTEAFF.

As for this clone: The junction shows a germline mismatch at one end, possibly a read error. The chain combines TRBV7-7 with TRBJ2-2; tentative D call: TRBD2 (7 bases). CDR1 and CDR2 from the germline V gene are SSHAT and FNYEAQ (reference sequence). The CDR3 loop spans 15 amino acids. This CDR3 is CASSLQAGEGGELFF. CDR3 sequence (DNA): TGTGCTAGCAGCCTCCAAGCAGGGGAGGGCGGGGAGCTGTTTTTT.

The CDR3 DNA reads TGTGCCAGTGGACGACAGCCTTATAGCAATCAGCCCCAGCATTTT. Its protein product is CASGRQPYSNQPQHF. The chain uses TRBV19 and TRBJ1-5, with a possible D match to TRBD1 (5 bases). Germline loops: CDR1 LNHDA, CDR2 SQIVND (reference sequence). CDR3 size: 15 residues. The germline V and J ends were trimmed by 8 bases and 0 bases, with 14 bases remaining between them.

The chain is built from TRBV28 and TRBJ2-1, with D perhaps TRBD2 (5 bases). CDR1 MDHEN and CDR2 SYDVKM come from the germline V gene. V was clipped by 3 bases and J by 9 bases, with 9 bases between them. The CDR3 has 12 residues. The chain's CDR3 is CASSFWEFEQFF. The CDR3 nucleotides read TGTGCCAGCAGTTTCTGGGAGTTTGAGCAGTTCTTC.

This chain uses TRBV4-1 with TRBJ1-5, with a weak D call TRBD1 (5 bases). The CDR3 runs 16 residues. Germline CDR1 is MGHRA and CDR2 is YSYEKL. Trimming took off 1 base at V and 2 bases at J, with 12 bases between the two ends. The CDR3: CASSQGRASGNQPQHF. The CDR3 DNA reads as TGCGCCAGCAGCCAAGGCAGGGCGAGCGGCAATCAGCCCCAGCATTTT.

The gene calls are TRBV25-1 and TRBJ2-1, with D uncertain. The germline V gene encodes CDR1 MGHDK and CDR2 SYGVNS. This CDR3 has 12 residues. V was trimmed by 10 bases and J by 1 base, leaving 8 bases between them. The CDR3 spells CATAWSYNEQFF. CDR3 DNA: TGTGCCACCGCCTGGTCCTACAATGAGCAGTTCTTC.

The gene calls are TRBV25-1 and TRBJ1-1; D not certain. The germline V gene encodes CDR1 MGHDK and CDR2 SYGVNS. The CDR3 length is 12 residues. Trimming removed 4 bases at V and 2 bases at J, with 5 bases between. CDR3 residues: CASSGGNTEAFF. The CDR3 nucleotides are TGTGCCAGCAGTGGCGGTAACACTGAAGCTTTCTTT.

The chain uses TRBV28 and TRBJ1-1; unclear D gene. Per germline, CDR1 MDHEN and CDR2 SYDVKM. V lost 2 bases to trimming and J lost 0 bases, with 7 bases between them. The CDR3 runs to 14 residues. CDR3 DNA sequence: TGTGCCAGCAGTTTAGAATATGTGAACACTGAAGCTTTCTTT. This sequence encodes CASSLEYVNTEAFF.

The genes are TRBV6-6 and TRBJ1-2; TRBD1 aligns across 10 bases. Germline V lookup: CDR1 MNHNY, CDR2 SVGAGI (reference sequence). The CDR3 is made up of 14 amino acids. The V segment lost 6 bases and the J segment 0 bases; nucleotides outside the gene matches: 1. CDR3 coding DNA: TGTGCCAGCAGAGGGACAGGGGCTAACTATGGCTACACCTTC. It specifies CASRGTGANYGYTF.

The chain recombines TRBV10-3 with TRBJ2-5; TRBD2 matches at 9 bases. The CDR3 runs to 15 residues. Germline CDR1 is ENHRY and CDR2 is SYGVKD. Losses at the gene ends were 4 bases for V and 4 bases for J; bases not matched to a gene: 7. This chain's CDR3 is CAISAGGRAVETQYF. The CDR3 bases are TGTGCCATCAGTGCGGGCGGGAGGGCCGTAGAGACCCAGTACTTC.

This clone appeared once. The chain has TRBV7-9 and TRBJ1-2, with 7 bases aligning to TRBD1. CDR1 is SEHNR, CDR2 FQNEAQ, per germline (reference sequence). V lost 5 bases, J lost 3 bases, and 3 bases stayed unmatched. The CDR3 is 13 amino acids. As DNA, the CDR3 is TGTGCCAGCAGCCTGGGACAGTACTATGGCTACACCTTC. It yields the protein CASSLGQYYGYTF.

In nucleotides, the CDR3 is TGCAGCGTTGAAGAGGACGGAAAGTTCTATGGCTACACCTTC. Protein: CSVEEDGKFYGYTF. The chain uses TRBV29-1 and TRBJ1-2; no reliable D call. Trimming pared 0 bases from V and 4 bases from J, leaving 12 bases between. Per germline, CDR1 SQVTM and CDR2 ANQGSEA. This CDR3 contains 14 residues.

The V call is TRBV4-1, the J call TRBJ2-7; D is perhaps TRBD1 or TRBD2 (5 bases each). The germline V gene encodes CDR1 MGHRA and CDR2 YSYEKL. V was pared by 1 base and J by 3 bases, with 13 bases between. The CDR3 totals 15 residues. The CDR3 region has the DNA TGCGCCAGCAGCCAAGCACAGGCGGGTGGCTACGAGCAGTACTTC. Translation: CASSQAQAGGYEQYF.

The chain combines TRBV5-4 with TRBJ2-3, with TRBD2 matching 11 bases. V lost 2 bases to trimming and J lost 4 bases; unmatched junction nucleotides: 3. The germline V gene encodes CDR1 SGHNT and CDR2 YYREEE (reference sequence). The length of the CDR3 is 15 residues. For the CDR3, the DNA is TGTGCCAGCAGCTTCACTAGCGGGAGCCCAGATACGCAGTATTTT. Protein product: CASSFTSGSPDTQYF. The full variable domain, in which reference TRBV5-4 and TRBJ2-3 provide the parts outside the CDR3, is ETGVTQSPTHLIKTRGQQVTLRCSSQSGHNTVSWYQQALGQGPQFIFQYYREEENGRGNFPPRFSGLQFPNYSSELNVNALELDDSALYLCASSFTSGSPDTQYFGPGTRLTVL.

This chain links TRBV11-1 with TRBJ2-1, with TRBD1 matching over 7 bases. This CDR3 spans 13 amino acids. Germline V gene sequence: CDR1 SGHAT, CDR2 FQDESV (reference sequence). V shed 5 bases, J shed 6 bases, and the junction held 4 bases outside the gene matches. The CDR3: CASSADRANEQFF. In nucleotides, the CDR3 is TGTGCCAGCAGCGCCGACAGGGCCAATGAGCAGTTCTTC.

V and J are TRBV9 and TRBJ2-3, with 10 bases identical to TRBD2. CDR3 length equals 16 residues. Unmatched junction bases numbered 4, after V lost 0 bases and J lost 3 bases. Germline V gives CDR1 SGDLS, CDR2 YYNGEE. CDR3 sequence: CASSVESSGSTDTQYF. CDR3 nucleotide sequence: TGTGCCAGCAGCGTAGAGTCTAGCGGGAGTACAGATACGCAGTATTTT.